Each of the 9 T cell receptor beta chains below was sequenced from the same sample in a study of blood T cell repertoires in COVID-19. Libraries were prepared by immunoSEQ multiplex PCR; TCRdb keeps only in-frame clonotypes and omits some of them. The table shows about 180,000 clones, with 80% to 85% occurring only once. Sequenced: peripheral blood. The receptors come from a woman aged 70-85 years with COVID-19, enrolled during active disease.

This chain joins TRBV9 and TRBJ2-7, with 9 bases fitting TRBD2. Trimming removed 3 bases from V and 0 bases from J; junction bases left unmatched: 4. The CDR3 runs to 15 residues. Germline CDR1 and CDR2: SGDLS and YYNGEE. The CDR3 coding sequence is TGTGCCAGCAGCGAAACTAGCGGGCGCTCCTACGAGCAGTACTTC. The encoded protein is CASSETSGRSYEQYF.

The chain joins TRBV7-9 to TRBJ1-5; D is uncertain. Germline V gene lookup returns CDR1 SEHNR and CDR2 FQNEAQ (reference sequence). This CDR3 has 16 residues. V was shortened by 4 bases and J by 9 bases, with 22 bases between the two germline ends. The CDR3 nucleotides are TGTGCCAGCAGCTACGGTTTGAGTGGAGAGGGTGCGCCCCAGCATTTT. The encoded protein is CASSYGLSGEGAPQHF.

The chain recombines TRBV3-1 (or the pseudogene TRBV3-2) with TRBJ2-7; 9 bases map to TRBD2. V dropped 1 base and J dropped 6; count of bases not matched to a gene: 13. Germline V gene lookup returns CDR1 LGHDT and CDR2 YNNKEL (reference sequence). The CDR3 sequence is 17 residues long. This CDR3 reads CASSQGVAGGAFAEQYF. CDR3 DNA sequence: TGTGCCAGCAGCCAAGGGGTGGCGGGAGGGGCGTTCGCCGAGCAGTACTTC.

This CDR3 is CASSRDRLNEQYF. The CDR3 nucleotides are TGTGCCAGCAGCCGGGACAGGCTAAACGAGCAGTACTTC. The chain uses TRBV11-2 and TRBJ2-7, with TRBD1 matching over 8 bases. CDR3 size: 13 residues. After removal of 5 bases from V and 5 bases from J, the junction contained 5 bases not matched to a gene. Germline V lookup: CDR1 SGHAT, CDR2 FQNNGV.

The rearrangement uses TRBV7-3 and TRBJ1-2; D gene uncertain. V lost 5 bases and J lost 7, with 14 bases in between. The CDR3 is 13 residues long. Germline CDR1 SGHTA, CDR2 FQGTGA. Here the CDR3 reads CASSAPRNGGYTF. In DNA form, the CDR3 reads TGTGCCAGCAGCGCCCCTCGAAACGGTGGCTACACCTTC.

This clone was picked up a small number of times. The V call is TRBV19, the J call TRBJ1-5; D gene ambiguous. Per germline, CDR1 LNHDA and CDR2 SQIVND (reference sequence). This CDR3 contains 14 residues. Between the trimmed V and J ends, which lost 5 bases and 5 bases, there was a span of 13 bases. The CDR3 DNA follows: TGTGCCAGTAGTCGGGTAGGCCAAGATCAGCCCCAGCATTTT. Encoded protein: CASSRVGQDQPQHF.

The rearrangement links TRBV3-1 (or the pseudogene TRBV3-2) to TRBJ2-7; TRBD2 matches 8 bases. There are 19 residues in the CDR3. V lost 4 bases, J lost 6 bases, and 23 bases stayed unmatched. The germline CDR1 and CDR2 sequences are LGHDT and YNNKEL (reference sequence). The CDR3 DNA is TGTGCCAGCAGCCGCAAGGAGGATCCCCGGGCGGGAGGCCGACTCGAGCAGTACTTC. It translates to CASSRKEDPRAGGRLEQYF.

This clone came up a few times. This sequence joins TRBV28 and TRBJ1-5; 12 nucleotides align to TRBD1. The germline V gene has CDR1 MDHEN and CDR2 SYDVKM. Trimming removed 2 bases from V and 16 bases from J; junction bases left unmatched: 15. This CDR3 region has 16 residues. The CDR3 region is CASSLKTGTGGRVSHF. CDR3 sequence (DNA): TGTGCCAGCAGTTTAAAAACCGGGACAGGGGGCCGGGTCTCACATTTT.

V and J are TRBV5-1 and TRBJ2-7; TRBD1 agrees at 9 bases. Germline loops: CDR1 SGHRS, CDR2 YFSETQ. The CDR3 extends over 15 amino acids. With V trimmed by 4 bases and J by 4 bases, 9 bases remained unmatched. CDR3: CASSGPGQGPYEQYF. DNA of the CDR3: TGCGCCAGCAGCGGACCGGGACAGGGCCCATACGAGCAGTACTTC.